A selection of T cell receptor beta chains follows, all from one sample in a study of low-dose radiotherapy and immunotherapy resistance in tumors. Each CDR3 protein is one row after TCRdb ran MiXCR on the reads. The sample has under 90,000 distinct CDR3 sequences; around 17% are singletons. The sequenced sample was PBMCs, obtained before treatment. The receptor set was obtained from a male donor with prostate cancer. CDR3s include the opening cysteine and the closing phenylalanine or tryptophan. The D gene is left open where the match is weak. Expanded clones are given a class, and other clones once, few, many or no size at all.

TRBJ2-3 | TRBV19 | NA | many | CASSTDAGTDTQYF | TGTGCCAGTAGTACTGATGCCGGCACAGATACGCAGTATTTT
TRBJ1-1 | TRBV27 | NA | many | CASTRPGLNTEAFF | TGTGCCAGCACCCGCCCGGGACTGAACACTGAAGCTTTCTTT
TRBJ2-7 | TRBV30 | TRBD1 | many | CACVADRGTYEQYF | TGTGCCTGCGTGGCGGACAGGGGTACCTACGAGCAGTACTTC
TRBJ1-1 | TRBV20-1 | NA | many | CSARDRGPAFF | TGCAGTGCTAGAGATCGAGGCCCCGCTTTCTTT
TRBJ1-5 | TRBV29-1 | NA | many | CSVGQGWDQPQHF | TGCAGCGTGGGCCAGGGTTGGGATCAGCCCCAGCATTTT
TRBJ2-7 | TRBV12-3/TRBV12-4 | NA | many | CASTEGSYEQYF | TGTGCCAGCACCGAAGGTTCCTACGAGCAGTACTTC
TRBJ2-1 | TRBV5-1 | NA | many | CASSSTEGAYNEQFF | TGCGCCAGCAGCAGCACCGAGGGGGCCTACAATGAGCAGTTCTTC
TRBJ1-4 | TRBV12-3/TRBV12-4 | NA | few | CASSLGPSTHLLFF | TGTGCCAGCAGTTTAGGGCCCAGCACTCATCTACTGTTTTTT
TRBJ2-1 | TRBV20-1 | NA | many | CSASKDRTDEQFF | TGCAGTGCTAGTAAGGATAGAACGGACGAGCAGTTCTTC
TRBJ2-5 | TRBV6-2/TRBV6-3 | NA | many | CASSYLIEHQETQYF | TGTGCCAGCAGTTACCTAATCGAGCATCAAGAGACCCAGTACTTC
TRBJ2-1 | TRBV5-1 | TRBD2 | few | CASSLASGGTYNEQFF | TGCGCCAGCAGCTTGGCTAGCGGGGGGACCTACAATGAGCAGTTCTTC
TRBJ1-5 | TRBV29-1 | TRBD1 | many | CSVEVGQGAGQPQHF | TGCAGCGTTGAGGTGGGACAGGGGGCTGGACAGCCCCAGCATTTT
TRBJ2-1 | TRBV18 | NA | NA | CASSISRGMYNEQFF | TGTGCCAGCTCCATCTCCCGGGGAATGTACAATGAGCAGTTCTTC
TRBJ2-3 | TRBV20-1 | NA | many | CSARGRSADTQYF | TGCAGTGCTAGAGGCAGAAGCGCAGATACGCAGTATTTT
TRBJ2-5 | TRBV20-1 | TRBD2 | many | CSADSSGGGYQETQYF | TGCAGTGCAGATTCTAGCGGGGGGGGGTACCAAGAGACCCAGTACTTC
TRBJ2-1 | TRBV3-1 | NA | many | CASSSLQRRFNEQFF | TGTGCCAGCAGCTCCCTCCAGCGGAGATTTAATGAGCAGTTCTTC
TRBJ1-4 | TRBV27 | TRBD1 | few | CASSTRQGKGTEKLFF | TGTGCCAGCAGTACGCGACAGGGGAAGGGGACTGAAAAACTGTTTTTT
TRBJ1-6 | TRBV15 | NA | many | CATSRDDSPLHF | TGTGCCACCAGCAGAGATGACTCACCCCTCCACTTT
TRBJ2-7 | TRBV11-2 | NA | NA | CASSLGAGVGEQYF | TGTGCCAGCAGCTTAGGGGCAGGGGTCGGCGAGCAGTACTTC
TRBJ2-2 | TRBV5-1 | TRBD2 | many | CASSQRSGGVSNTGELFF | TGTGCCAGCAGCCAACGCAGCGGGGGGGTATCCAACACCGGGGAGCTGTTTTTT
TRBJ2-7 | TRBV18 | TRBD2 | many | CASSPASGGPYEQYF | TGTGCCAGCTCACCAGCTAGCGGGGGGCCCTACGAGCAGTACTTC
TRBJ2-7 | TRBV6-6 | TRBD1 | many | CASTHSRRSRDRAYEQYF | TGTGCCAGCACCCATAGCCGTCGAAGCAGGGACAGGGCCTACGAGCAGTACTTC
TRBJ1-1 | TRBV7-3 | NA | many | CASSLSPGNTEAFF | TGTGCCAGCAGCTTAAGTCCGGGGAACACTGAAGCTTTCTTT
TRBJ2-7 | TRBV5-1 | NA | NA | CASSLAPGARALPYEQYF | TGCGCCAGCAGCTTGGCTCCGGGGGCAAGGGCCCTACCCTACGAGCAGTACTTC
TRBJ1-6 | TRBV2 | NA | many | CASNKGGGVGSPLHF | TGTGCCAGCAACAAGGGGGGGGGGGTAGGATCACCCCTCCACTTT
TRBJ2-7 | TRBV7-9 | NA | many | CASSLGGLSYEQYF | TGTGCCAGCAGCTTAGGGGGGTTGTCCTACGAGCAGTACTTC
TRBJ2-7 | TRBV10-3 | NA | many | CAISETGIGYEQYF | TGTGCCATCAGTGAAACAGGGATCGGATACGAGCAGTACTTC
TRBJ1-4 | TRBV20-1 | NA | many | CSAHQTDLNEKLFF | TGCAGTGCCCACCAGACAGACCTAAATGAAAAACTGTTTTTT
TRBJ2-1 | TRBV10-3 | TRBD2 | many | CAISESSGAVDEQFF | TGTGCCATCAGTGAGTCTAGCGGGGCAGTGGATGAGCAGTTCTTC
TRBJ2-5 | TRBV9 | TRBD1 | NA | CASSLSRTGGSETQYF | TGTGCCAGCAGCCTCTCCCGGACAGGGGGATCGGAGACCCAGTACTTC
TRBJ2-7 | TRBV13 | NA | many | CASSSYRRAYEQYF | TGTGCCAGCAGCTCCTACAGGAGAGCCTACGAGCAGTACTTC
TRBJ1-1 | TRBV14 | TRBD1 | many | CASSQSQGLGNTEAFF | TGTGCCAGCAGCCAATCACAGGGGCTGGGGAACACTGAAGCTTTCTTT
TRBJ2-5 | TRBV7-2 | NA | many | CASSLGRVGTQYF | TGTGCCAGCAGCTTAGGGAGGGTCGGGACCCAGTACTTC
TRBJ1-2 | TRBV5-1 | NA | once | CASKEGNANYGYTF | TGCGCCAGCAAAGAGGGAAATGCTAACTATGGCTACACCTTC
TRBJ1-2 | TRBV7-9 | NA | many | CASSLAAAGYTF | TGTGCCAGCAGCTTAGCTGCGGCCGGCTACACCTTC
TRBJ2-1 | TRBV11-2 | NA | many | CASSMGLLVGGEQFF | TGTGCCAGCAGCATGGGCTTGCTAGTTGGGGGTGAGCAGTTCTTC
TRBJ2-3 | TRBV19 | TRBD2 | few | CASRPPPSGGATDTQYF | TGTGCCAGTAGGCCTCCTCCTAGCGGGGGGGCCACAGATACGCAGTATTTT
TRBJ1-6 | TRBV5-1 | NA | once | CASSLTDTSPLHF | TGCGCCAGCAGCTTGACGGACACATCACCCCTCCACTTT
TRBJ2-3 | TRBV29-1 | NA | many | CSVEVSSRDTQYF | TGCAGCGTTGAAGTCTCGAGCCGAGATACGCAGTATTTT
TRBJ2-2 | TRBV5-1 | NA | many | CASSTEGFSAGELFF | TGCGCCAGCAGCACGGAGGGGTTTTCGGCCGGGGAGCTGTTTTTT
TRBJ1-5 | TRBV20-1 | NA | many | CSATSGEENQPQHF | TGCAGTGCGACTTCAGGGGAGGAAAATCAGCCCCAGCATTTT
TRBJ1-4 | TRBV7-9 | NA | many | CASSLDSMGVKEKLFF | TGTGCCAGCAGCTTAGATTCGATGGGGGTTAAGGAAAAACTGTTTTTT
TRBJ2-5 | TRBV9 | NA | many | CASSVGPGEAETQYF | TGTGCCAGCAGCGTAGGCCCAGGGGAGGCGGAGACCCAGTACTTC
TRBJ1-2 | TRBV15 | NA | many | CATSRDKQTSYGYTF | TGTGCCACCAGCAGAGACAAGCAGACGAGCTATGGCTACACCTTC
TRBJ2-5 | TRBV20-1 | NA | many | CSAEDQETQYF | TGCAGTGCTGAAGATCAGGAGACCCAGTACTTC
TRBJ2-1 | TRBV24-1 | TRBD2 | many | CATPARLAGGPHEQFF | TGTGCCACACCGGCAAGACTAGCGGGGGGACCTCATGAGCAGTTCTTC
TRBJ2-2 | TRBV5-3 | TRBD1 | many | CASSPGTGELSGELFF | TGTGCCAGCAGCCCCGGGACAGGGGAGCTTTCCGGGGAGCTGTTTTTT
TRBJ1-1 | TRBV6-2/TRBV6-3 | NA | once | CASSRGTSEAFF | TGTGCCAGCAGCCGGGGGACAAGTGAAGCTTTCTTT
TRBJ2-5 | TRBV7-9 | NA | many | CASSVRGKVTQYF | TGTGCCAGCAGTGTAAGGGGGAAGGTGACCCAGTACTTC
TRBJ2-4 | TRBV5-4 | NA | many | CASSRDQQLAKNIQYF | TGTGCCAGCAGCAGGGACCAACAGCTAGCCAAAAACATTCAGTACTTC
TRBJ1-6 | TRBV6-1 | NA | many | CASSRQANSPLHF | TGTGCCAGCAGTAGACAGGCCAATTCACCCCTCCACTTT
TRBJ2-7 | TRBV29-1 | TRBD1 | NA | CSVEWTGRSYEQYF | TGCAGCGTTGAGTGGACAGGGAGGTCCTACGAGCAGTACTTC
TRBJ2-5 | TRBV11-2 | NA | medium-sized | CASSPTTNQETQYF | TGTGCCAGCAGCCCGACGACAAACCAAGAGACCCAGTACTTC
TRBJ2-2 | TRBV6-5 | NA | many | CASSYSAGITGELFF | TGTGCCAGCAGTTACTCGGCGGGAATCACCGGGGAGCTGTTTTTT
TRBJ2-7 | TRBV5-1 | NA | many | CASRGMGREYEQYF | TGCGCCAGCAGGGGCATGGGCAGGGAGTACGAGCAGTACTTC
TRBJ1-1 | TRBV7-6 | TRBD1 | NA | CASSRDRVNTEAFF | TGTGCCAGCAGCAGAGACAGGGTGAACACTGAAGCTTTCTTT
TRBJ2-1 | TRBV5-4 | NA | many | CASSLGGSSYNEQFF | TGTGCCAGCAGCTTAGGAGGGAGCTCCTACAATGAGCAGTTCTTC